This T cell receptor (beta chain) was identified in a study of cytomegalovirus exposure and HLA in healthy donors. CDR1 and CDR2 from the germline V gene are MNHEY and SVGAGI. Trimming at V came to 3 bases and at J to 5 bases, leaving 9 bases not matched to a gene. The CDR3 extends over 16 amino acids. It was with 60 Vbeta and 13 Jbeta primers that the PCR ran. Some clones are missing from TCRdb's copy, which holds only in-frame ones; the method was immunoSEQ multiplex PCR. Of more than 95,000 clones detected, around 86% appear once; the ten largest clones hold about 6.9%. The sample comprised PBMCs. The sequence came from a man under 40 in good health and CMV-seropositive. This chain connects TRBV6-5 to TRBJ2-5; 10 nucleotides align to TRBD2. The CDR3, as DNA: TGTGCCAGCAGTTATCGGAGCGGGGGGGCCAAGGAGACCCAGTACTTC. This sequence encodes CASSYRSGGAKETQYF.